The rows below give T cell receptor beta chains drawn from one sample of a study of shared clonotypes between healthy human individuals. Here immunoSEQ multiplex PCR was the method, and the copy in TCRdb shows in-frame clones only, minus some. The sample carries 2,500,000 or so clones, more than 85% recorded once. Sequencing was done on a sample of naive CD4+ T cells from PBMCs. These receptor sequences come from a man aged 18 to 29 in good health. Some clones in this sample may be carry-over from other donors' samples. Both conserved end residues are part of each CDR3. Not every row has a clone size; where given, it reads once, few, many or a size class.

clone_size,v_call,j_call,cdr3_aa
-,TRBV9,TRBJ2-6,CASSVGDRATTGANVLTF
-,TRBV5-1,TRBJ1-5,CASSLGDSQPQHF
-,TRBV28,TRBJ1-3,CASSLGQGGGNTIYF
-,TRBV2,TRBJ2-1,CASSLEETQQFF
-,TRBV7-3,TRBJ2-3,CASSLNPSGSPQYF
-,TRBV18,TRBJ2-2,CASSATSGTDGELFF
-,TRBV7-9,TRBJ2-3,CASSLGQGYTDTQYF
-,TRBV21-1,TRBJ1-2,CASSSRRAPGYTF
once,TRBV10-3,TRBJ2-1,CAITPGGGRIGNEQFF
-,TRBV5-5,TRBJ2-7,CASSRSQTQAEQYF
-,TRBV7-9,TRBJ2-1,CASSPTSSGSYNEQFF
-,TRBV10-3,TRBJ1-3,CAISAGNSGNTIYF
once,TRBV5-5,TRBJ2-7,CASSRDWAVYEQYF
-,TRBV7-9,TRBJ1-2,CASSPGPWGYTF
-,TRBV30,TRBJ2-3,CAWDSSLSTDTQYF
-,TRBV7-6,TRBJ2-6,CASSLAPGGDSGANVLTF
-,TRBV28,TRBJ1-2,CASSFRGLNTF
-,TRBV28,TRBJ2-7,CASTPQAIYEQYF
-,TRBV12-5,TRBJ2-1,CASGLANSNEQFF
once,TRBV28,TRBJ1-6,CASSPRTGAVNSPLHF
-,TRBV10-3,TRBJ2-3,CAISVGRTDTQYF
-,TRBV5-1,TRBJ2-5,CASRSSPPQETQYF
-,TRBV7-9,TRBJ2-5,CASSLPAGGPETQYF
-,TRBV5-4,TRBJ2-1,CASSYTSGGINEQFF
-,TRBV27,TRBJ1-4,CASSARNRGPDPNEKLFF
-,TRBV28,TRBJ2-3,CASTPGGSGTDTQYF
-,TRBV19,TRBJ2-5,CASRRQAQETQYF
-,TRBV27,TRBJ1-2,CASRLTGTARQGYTF
-,TRBV7-3,TRBJ1-1,CASSSMAGTEAFF
-,TRBV6-5,TRBJ1-2,CASSLTENYGYTF
-,TRBV4-2,TRBJ2-3,CASSQAQGESTDTQYF
-,TRBV15,TRBJ2-7,CATSVGGDLGYAREQYF
-,TRBV5-4,TRBJ1-5,CASSLRGSNQPQHF
-,TRBV28,TRBJ2-5,CASSSQGLAPETQYF
-,TRBV7-8,TRBJ2-3,CASSRSERADTQYF
-,TRBV2,TRBJ2-1,CASSAYYTENEQFF
-,TRBV19,TRBJ2-7,CASSIEATGTYEQYF
-,TRBV7-2,TRBJ1-3,CASSTVPGLSGNTIYF
-,TRBV11-2,TRBJ2-5,CASSLERQTQYF
-,TRBV6-1,TRBJ2-2,CASSLAGSNTGELFF